This T cell receptor beta chain was captured in a study of T cell responses to AZD1222 COVID-19 vaccine. Germline trimming cut 3 bases from V and 6 bases from J; bases unmatched to any gene: 1. The CDR3 is made up of 13 amino acids. Broader study findings: The span of vaccine-associated CD4 TCRs extended across spike, with dominance at 160-218 and 743-854. The donors showed a predominance of white British ancestry and of females, with possible underestimation of clonal diversity. Repertoires were sampled only after the peak T cell response.

With regard to this clone: What it recognizes is unknown.

Using immunoSEQ multiplex PCR, the repertoire was profiled, and TCRdb retains in-frame clones only, with some absent. The sample holds around 150,000 clones; about 90% are singletons and the top ten take about 7.5%. The clonotype comes from an adult who received the MenACWY meningococcal vaccine as a control. Sample: peripheral blood, taken 28 days after the second dose of the MenACWY control vaccine. This sequence joins TRBV12-3 or TRBV12-4 and TRBJ1-4; 7 nucleotides align to TRBD1. In nucleotides, the CDR3 is TGTGCCAGCAGTTTCAGGGGGGATGAAAAACTGTTTTTT. This gives the protein CASSFRGDEKLFF.